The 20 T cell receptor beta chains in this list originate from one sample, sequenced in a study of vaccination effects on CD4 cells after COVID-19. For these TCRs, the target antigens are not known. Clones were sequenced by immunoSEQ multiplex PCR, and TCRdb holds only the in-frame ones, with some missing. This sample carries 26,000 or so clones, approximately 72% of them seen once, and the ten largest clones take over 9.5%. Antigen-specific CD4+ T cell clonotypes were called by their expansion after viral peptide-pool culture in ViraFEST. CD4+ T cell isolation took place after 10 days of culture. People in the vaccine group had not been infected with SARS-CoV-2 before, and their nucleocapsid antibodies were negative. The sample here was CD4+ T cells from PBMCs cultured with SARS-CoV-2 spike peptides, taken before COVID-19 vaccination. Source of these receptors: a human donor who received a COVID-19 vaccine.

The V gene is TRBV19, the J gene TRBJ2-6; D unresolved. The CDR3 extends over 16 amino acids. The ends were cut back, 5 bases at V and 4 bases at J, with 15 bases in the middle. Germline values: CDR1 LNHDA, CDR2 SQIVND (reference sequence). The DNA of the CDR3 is TGTGCCAGTAGTTCTCCCTCCCGCGCCGGGGCCAACGTCCTGACTTTC. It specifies CASSSPSRAGANVLTF.

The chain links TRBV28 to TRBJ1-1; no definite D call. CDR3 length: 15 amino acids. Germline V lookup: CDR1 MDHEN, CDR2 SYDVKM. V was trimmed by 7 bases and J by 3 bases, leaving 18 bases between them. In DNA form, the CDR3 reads TGTGCCAGCAACAGTGGGAGATGGACGGACACTGAAGCTTTCTTT. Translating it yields CASNSGRWTDTEAFF.

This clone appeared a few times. The CDR3 loop is CASSDPPFKTDTQYF. The CDR3 DNA sequence: TGTGCCAGCAGTGACCCTCCTTTCAAGACAGATACGCAGTATTTT. V gene TRBV6-1 combines with J gene TRBJ2-3; D gene unclear. Germline V lookup: CDR1 MNHNS, CDR2 SASEGT. This CDR3 has 15 residues. V was cut by 3 bases and J by 3 bases, with 13 bases left in between.

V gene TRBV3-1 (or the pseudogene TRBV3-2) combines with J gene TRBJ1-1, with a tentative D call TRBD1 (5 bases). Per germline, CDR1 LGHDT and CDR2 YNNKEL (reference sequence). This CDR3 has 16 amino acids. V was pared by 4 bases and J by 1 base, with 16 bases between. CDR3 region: CASSRQPPGSNTEAFF. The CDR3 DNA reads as TGTGCCAGCAGCCGACAGCCGCCAGGGTCGAACACTGAAGCTTTCTTT.

The CDR3 sequence: CASTPTGNYGYTF. CDR3 DNA: TGTGCCAGCACCCCGACGGGAAACTATGGCTACACCTTC. The V call is TRBV5-6, the J call TRBJ1-2; D ambiguous. The CDR3 has 13 residues. Germline CDR1 reads SGHDT; CDR2 reads YYEEEE. Trimming removed 6 bases from V and 2 bases from J, with 11 bases in between.

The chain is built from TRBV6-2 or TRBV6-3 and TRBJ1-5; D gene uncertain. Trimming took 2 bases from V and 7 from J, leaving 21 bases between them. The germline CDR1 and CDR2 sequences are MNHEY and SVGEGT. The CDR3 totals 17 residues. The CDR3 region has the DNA TGTGCCAGCAGTTACGAGGAGTGGGAGGGTGTCAGCCAGCCCCAGCATTTT. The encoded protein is CASSYEEWEGVSQPQHF.

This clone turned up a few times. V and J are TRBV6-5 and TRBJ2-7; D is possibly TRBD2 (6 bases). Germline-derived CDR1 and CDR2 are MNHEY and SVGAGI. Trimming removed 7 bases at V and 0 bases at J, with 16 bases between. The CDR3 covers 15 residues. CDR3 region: CASKFGGSNSYEQYF. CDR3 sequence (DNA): TGTGCCAGCAAATTTGGGGGGTCAAACTCCTACGAGCAGTACTTC.

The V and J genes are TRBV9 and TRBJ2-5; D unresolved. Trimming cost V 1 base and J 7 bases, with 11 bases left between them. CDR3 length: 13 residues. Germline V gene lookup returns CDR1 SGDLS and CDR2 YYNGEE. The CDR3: CASSVTTPGTQYF. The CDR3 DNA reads TGTGCCAGCAGCGTAACTACTCCAGGGACCCAGTACTTC.

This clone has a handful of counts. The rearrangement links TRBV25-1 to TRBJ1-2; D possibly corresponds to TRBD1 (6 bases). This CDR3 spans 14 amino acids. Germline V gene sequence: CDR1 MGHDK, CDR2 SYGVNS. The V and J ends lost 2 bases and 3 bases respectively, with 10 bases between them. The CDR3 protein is CASSEPGQYYGYTF. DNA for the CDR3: TGTGCCAGCAGTGAACCAGGACAGTACTATGGCTACACCTTC.

The CDR3 nucleotides read TGTGCCAGCAGTGAAGGGTTTGAAGCTTTCTTT. Protein sequence: CASSEGFEAFF. V usage is TRBV2 and J usage is TRBJ1-1; D is unclear. The CDR3 length is 11 residues. Germline CDR1 SNHLY, CDR2 FYNNEI. V shed 1 base and J shed 7 bases, with 4 bases lying between them.

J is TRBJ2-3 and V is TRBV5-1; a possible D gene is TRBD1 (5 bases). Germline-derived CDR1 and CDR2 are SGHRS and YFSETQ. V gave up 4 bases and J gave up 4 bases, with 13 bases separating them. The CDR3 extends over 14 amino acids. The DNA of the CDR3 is TGCGCCAGCAGCGACGTTCAGGGCCCAGATACGCAGTATTTT. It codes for CASSDVQGPDTQYF.

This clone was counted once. The CDR3 protein is CASSQSRPNEQFF. In DNA form, the CDR3 reads TGTGCCAGCAGCCAAAGCCGGCCCAATGAGCAGTTCTTC. The gene calls are TRBV7-2 and TRBJ2-1; D not resolved. This CDR3 spans 13 amino acids. The germline V gene encodes CDR1 SGHTA and CDR2 FQGNSA. Trimming removed 5 bases from V and 6 bases from J, with 11 bases in between.

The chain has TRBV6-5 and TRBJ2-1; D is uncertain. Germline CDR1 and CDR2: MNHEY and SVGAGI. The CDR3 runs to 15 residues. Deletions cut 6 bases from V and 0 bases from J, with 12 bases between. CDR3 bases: TGTGCCAGCAGCCCCTTGGCGAGCTCCTACAATGAGCAGTTCTTC. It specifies CASSPLASSYNEQFF.

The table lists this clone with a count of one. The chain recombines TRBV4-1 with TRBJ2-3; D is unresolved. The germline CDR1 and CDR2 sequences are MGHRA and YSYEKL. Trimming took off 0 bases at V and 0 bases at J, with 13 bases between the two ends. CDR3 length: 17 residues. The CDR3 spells CASSQEVAPPSTDTQYF. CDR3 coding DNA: TGCGCCAGCAGCCAAGAGGTCGCCCCTCCTAGCACAGATACGCAGTATTTT.

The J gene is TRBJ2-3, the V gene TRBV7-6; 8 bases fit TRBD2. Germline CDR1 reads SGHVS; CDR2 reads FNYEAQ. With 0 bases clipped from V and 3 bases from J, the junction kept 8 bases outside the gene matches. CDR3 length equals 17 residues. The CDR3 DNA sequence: TGTGCCAGCAGCTTAGCATGGGCGGGAGGCGGTACAGATACGCAGTATTTT. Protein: CASSLAWAGGGTDTQYF. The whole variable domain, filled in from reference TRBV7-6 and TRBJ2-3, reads GAGVSQSPRYKVTKRGQDVALRCDPISGHVSLYWYRQALGQGPEFLTYFNYEAQQDKSGLPNDRFSAERPEGSISTLTIQRTEQRDSAMYRCASSLAWAGGGTDTQYFGPGTRLTVL.

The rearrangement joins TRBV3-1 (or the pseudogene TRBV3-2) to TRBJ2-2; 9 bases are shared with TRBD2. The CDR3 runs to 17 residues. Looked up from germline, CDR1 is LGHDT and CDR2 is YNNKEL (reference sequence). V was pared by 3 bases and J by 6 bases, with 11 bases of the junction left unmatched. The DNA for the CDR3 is TGTGCCAGCAGCCATCTCGTCCCAGCGGGAGGAGCCGGGGAGCTGTTTTTT. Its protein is CASSHLVPAGGAGELFF.

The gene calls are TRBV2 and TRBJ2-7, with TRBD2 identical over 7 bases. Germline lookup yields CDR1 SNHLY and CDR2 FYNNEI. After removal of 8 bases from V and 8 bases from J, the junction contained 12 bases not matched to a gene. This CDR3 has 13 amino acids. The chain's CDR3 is CASAASGTDKQYF. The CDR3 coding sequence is TGTGCCAGCGCGGCTAGCGGAACAGACAAGCAGTACTTC.

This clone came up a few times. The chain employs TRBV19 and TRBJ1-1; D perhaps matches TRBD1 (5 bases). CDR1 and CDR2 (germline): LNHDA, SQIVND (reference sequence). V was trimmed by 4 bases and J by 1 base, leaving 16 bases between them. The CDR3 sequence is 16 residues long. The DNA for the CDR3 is TGTGCCAGTAGTACTCAATGGGACGCGGAGAACACTGAAGCTTTCTTT. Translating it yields CASSTQWDAENTEAFF.

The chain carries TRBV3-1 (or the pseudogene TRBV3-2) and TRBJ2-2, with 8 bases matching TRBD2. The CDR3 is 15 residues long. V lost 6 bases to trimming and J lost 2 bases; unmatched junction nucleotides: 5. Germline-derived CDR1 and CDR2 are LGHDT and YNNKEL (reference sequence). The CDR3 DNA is TGTGCCAGCAGGTCCGGGACTAGTAACACCGGGGAGCTGTTTTTT. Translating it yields CASRSGTSNTGELFF.

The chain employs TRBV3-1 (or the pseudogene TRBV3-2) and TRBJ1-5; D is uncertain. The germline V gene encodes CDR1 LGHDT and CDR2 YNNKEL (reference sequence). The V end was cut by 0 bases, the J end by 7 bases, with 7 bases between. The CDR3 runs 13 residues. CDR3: CASSQDSSQPQHF. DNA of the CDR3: TGTGCCAGCAGCCAAGATTCGTCGCAGCCCCAGCATTTT.